The source of this T cell receptor (beta chain) is a study of identical twins. Trimming left V 5 bases short and J 7 bases short, with 17 bases between. The CDR3 has 14 residues. The germline V gene has CDR1 MNHNS and CDR2 SASEGT. TCRdb reprocessed the 5' RACE reads via MiXCR and lists one record per CDR3 protein. In the table there are roughly 500,000 distinct CDR3 sequences, 22% of which are singletons. The same specimen was also included in a second study, on T cells expressing NK-cell markers.

The chain links TRBV6-1 to TRBJ1-2; weak D call: TRBD1 (5 bases). This TCR came from a woman aged 18-29 years in good health. The sequencing sample was made of CD4+ T cells sorted from blood. The CDR3, as DNA: TGTGCCAGCAGTCGCCTGACAGCCGGGGGTGGCTACACCTTC. It translates to CASSRLTAGGGYTF.